This TCR beta chain was profiled in a study of CXCR3-negative and CXCR3-positive naive CD8 T cells. Study conclusions and caveats: TRBV-TRBJ usage was alike in naive CXCR3-negative and CXCR3-positive cells but differed in memory cells. Naive subsets had comparable surface CD5; TCR strength was inferred from TRB CDR3 properties.

Turning to this clonotype: Antigen: not known.

The CDR3 has 13 amino acids. Germline CDR1 is MNHNY and CDR2 is SVGAGI (reference sequence). The method, 5' RACE with UMI labels, was used to prepare the TRB cDNA libraries. TCRdb reprocessed the 5' RACE reads, keeping one entry per CDR3 protein, no DNA. This table lists about 48,000 distinct CDR3 sequences. The sequenced material came from memory CD8+ T cells from blood. This clonotype was sampled from a human donor in good health. Some clones in this sample may be carry-over from other donors' samples. The rearrangement uses TRBV6-6 and TRBJ2-1; absent DNA, TCRdb's TRBD1 call cannot be checked. The chain's CDR3 is CASSYGAVGEQFF.